Sequencing of this TCR beta chain was carried out in a study of a mutant IDH1 vaccine in newly diagnosed glioma. Study in general: Following radiotherapy alone, or alongside temozolomide cycles, vaccination was started after an interval of 4-6 weeks. Visit V12 was at week 35; visit V13 was at week 47.

The CDR3 length is 13 residues. V lost 2 bases to trimming and J lost 4 bases; unmatched junction nucleotides: 1. Germline assignment: CDR1 SGDLS and CDR2 YYNGEE. Libraries were prepared by immunoSEQ multiplex PCR; TCRdb keeps only in-frame clonotypes and omits some of them. The data show around 30,000 clones, about 80% seen once. A note on this clone: The target antigen is unknown. Other DNA sequences from this sample encode an identical CDR3 as well.

Indicated time point: week 47, end of study. A 20-mer mutant IDH1 peptide at 300 ug was injected subcutaneously with topical imiquimod. The source is a man aged 25 to 45 with glioma. The chain has TRBV9 and TRBJ2-3; 7 bases line up with TRBD2. This material consisted of PBMCs, taken from a glioma patient whose treatment included an IDH1 peptide vaccine. The CDR3: CASSVGGPDTQYF. The DNA for the CDR3 is TGTGCCAGCAGCGTGGGAGGGCCAGATACGCAGTATTTT.